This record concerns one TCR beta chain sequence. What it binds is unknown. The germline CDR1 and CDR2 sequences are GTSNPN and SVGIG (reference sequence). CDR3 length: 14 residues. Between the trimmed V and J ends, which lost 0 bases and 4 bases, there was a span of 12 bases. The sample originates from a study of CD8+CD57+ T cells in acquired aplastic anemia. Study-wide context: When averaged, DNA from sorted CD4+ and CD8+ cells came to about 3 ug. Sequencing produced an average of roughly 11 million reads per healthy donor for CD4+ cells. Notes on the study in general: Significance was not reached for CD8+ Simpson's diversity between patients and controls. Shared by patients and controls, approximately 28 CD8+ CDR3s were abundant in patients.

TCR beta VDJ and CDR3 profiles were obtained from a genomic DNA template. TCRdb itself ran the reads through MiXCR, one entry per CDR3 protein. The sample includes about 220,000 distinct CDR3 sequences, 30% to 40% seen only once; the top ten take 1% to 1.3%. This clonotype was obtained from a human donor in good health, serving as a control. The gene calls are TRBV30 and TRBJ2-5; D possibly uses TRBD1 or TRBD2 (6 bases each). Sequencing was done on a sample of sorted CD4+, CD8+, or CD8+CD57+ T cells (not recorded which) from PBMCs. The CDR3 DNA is TGTGCCTGGAGTGTGGGGGGCGGAGGAGAGACCCAGTACTTC. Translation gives CAWSVGGGGETQYF.